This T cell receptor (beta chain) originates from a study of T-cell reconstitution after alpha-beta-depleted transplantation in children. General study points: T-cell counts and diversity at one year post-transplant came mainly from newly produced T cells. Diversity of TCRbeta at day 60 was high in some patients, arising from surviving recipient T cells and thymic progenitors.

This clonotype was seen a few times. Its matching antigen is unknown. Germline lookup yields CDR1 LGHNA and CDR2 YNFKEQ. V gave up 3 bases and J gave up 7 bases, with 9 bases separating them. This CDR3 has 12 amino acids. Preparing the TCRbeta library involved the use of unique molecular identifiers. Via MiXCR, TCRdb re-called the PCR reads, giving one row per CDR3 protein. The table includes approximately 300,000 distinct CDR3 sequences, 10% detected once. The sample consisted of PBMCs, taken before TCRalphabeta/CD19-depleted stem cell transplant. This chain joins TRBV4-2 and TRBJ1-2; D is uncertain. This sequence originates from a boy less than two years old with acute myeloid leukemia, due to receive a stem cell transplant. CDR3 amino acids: CASSHEKGGYTF. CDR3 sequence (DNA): TGTGCCAGCAGCCACGAAAAGGGTGGCTACACCTTC.